The 25 T cell receptor beta chains below come from one sample, sequenced in a study of beta chain features in type 1 diabetes. cDNA synthesis used the whole RNA isolate, giving expressed TCRB sequences. The data were produced by immunoSEQ multiplex PCR, yet TCRdb's version contains in-frame clones alone and is incomplete. The sample contains some 900,000 clones, roughly 17% of which appear only once. The sample was naive CD4+ T cells from blood. Receptor source: a woman aged 18-29 years in good health.

The chain carries TRBV18 and TRBJ2-1; 7 bases map to TRBD2. Per germline, CDR1 KGHSH and CDR2 LQKENI. V gave up 5 bases and J gave up 3 bases; unmatched junction bases: 4. The CDR3 sequence is 14 residues long. The DNA for the CDR3 is TGTGCCAGCTCAGTCCCTAGCGGCTACAATGAGCAGTTCTTC. Its protein product is CASSVPSGYNEQFF.

This clone occurred a few times. This chain joins TRBV27 and TRBJ1-2; D is possibly TRBD1 (5 bases). CDR1 and CDR2 from the germline V gene are MNHEY and SMNVEV (reference sequence). This CDR3 is 14 amino acids long. Trimming left V 7 bases short and J 5 bases short, with 17 bases between. The CDR3 is CASTTRQGGYGYTF. DNA of the CDR3: TGTGCCAGCACCACCCGGCAGGGTGGGTATGGCTACACCTTC.

This clone has just a few counts. The genes are TRBV11-2 and TRBJ2-1, with 10 bases matching TRBD2. Germline loops: CDR1 SGHAT, CDR2 FQNNGV. After removal of 3 bases from V and 8 bases from J, the junction contained 10 bases not matched to a gene. CDR3 length: 16 amino acids. CDR3 sequence (DNA): TGTGCCAGCAGCTTCCTAAGCGGGAGGGCCGTTTATGAGCAGTTCTTC. It is translated as CASSFLSGRAVYEQFF.

The chain carries TRBV10-3 and TRBJ2-1, with 8 bases that match TRBD2. The CDR3 spans 15 residues. From germline, CDR1 is ENHRY and CDR2 SYGVKD. The ends lost 6 bases at V and 8 bases at J; junction bases unmatched: 12. CDR3 region: CAIRGTSVRTDEQFF. CDR3 nucleotides: TGTGCCATCAGGGGGACTAGTGTCCGGACGGATGAGCAGTTCTTC.

This clone was counted a few times. The chain couples TRBV15 to TRBJ2-3; D uncertain. This CDR3 comprises 18 residues. Trimming removed 0 bases from V and 6 bases from J, with 22 bases in between. Germline V gene sequence: CDR1 LNHNV, CDR2 YYDKDF (reference sequence). The CDR3 nucleotides are TGTGCCACCAGCAGAGATCATGGTGCGTTTCTCCGCCGGGATACGCAGTATTTT. Its translation: CATSRDHGAFLRRDTQYF.

This clone came up a few times. The chain couples TRBV23-1 to TRBJ2-5; 8 bases map to TRBD1. TRBV23-1 is labeled an ORF, and its function is uncertain. The CDR3 loop spans 14 amino acids. After removal of 3 bases from V and 4 bases from J, the junction contained 4 bases not matched to a gene. In DNA, the CDR3 is TGCGCCAGCAGTCACGAGACAGGGGTAGAGACCCAGTACTTC. Translation gives CASSHETGVETQYF.

A few counts support this clone. The chain uses TRBV21-1 and TRBJ2-4; the D call of TRBD1 is as the table states it, not checked on the DNA. TRBV21-1 is a known pseudogene. The CDR3 loop spans 18 amino acids. The CDR3 protein is CASSKDEDRGLAKNIQYF. CDR3 nucleotides: TGTGCCAGCAGCAAAGATGAAGACAGGGGACTAGCCAAAAACATTCAGTACTTC.

This sequence joins TRBV28 and TRBJ2-2, with 8 bases identical to TRBD1. CDR3 length: 16 residues. V was pared by 4 bases and J by 6 bases, with 10 bases of the junction left unmatched. Germline lookup yields CDR1 MDHEN and CDR2 SYDVKM. This CDR3 is CASSSPPGTGAGELFF. The CDR3 nucleotides read TGTGCCAGCAGTTCCCCGCCCGGGACAGGCGCCGGGGAGCTGTTTTTT.

V is TRBV5-1 and J is TRBJ2-3, with TRBD2 identical over 10 bases. V gave up 4 bases and J gave up 4 bases; unmatched junction bases: 9. Germline values: CDR1 SGHRS, CDR2 YFSETQ. This CDR3 has 16 amino acids. For the CDR3, the DNA is TGCGCCAGCAGCCCTCCGGGACTAGCGTTGGCAGATACGCAGTATTTT. Protein sequence: CASSPPGLALADTQYF. Looking up the rest from reference TRBV5-1 and TRBJ2-3 gives the full variable domain: KAGVTQTPRYLIKTRGQQVTLSCSPISGHRSVSWYQQTPGQGLQFLFEYFSETQRNKGNFPGRFSGRQFSNSRSEMNVSTLELGDSALYLCASSPPGLALADTQYFGPGTRLTVL.

This rearrangement joins TRBV5-4 to TRBJ2-3; D not resolved. The ends were cut back, 2 bases at V and 2 bases at J, with 12 bases in the middle. The CDR3 covers 15 residues. Germline assignment: CDR1 SGHNT and CDR2 YYREEE (reference sequence). CDR3 nucleotide sequence: TGTGCCAGCAGCTTTGGCCCGAAGTCCACAGATACGCAGTATTTT. Protein product: CASSFGPKSTDTQYF.

The rearrangement joins TRBV7-9 to TRBJ1-4, with D possibly TRBD1 on 6 matching bases. Germline CDR1 is SEHNR and CDR2 is FQNEAQ (reference sequence). Trimming left V 4 bases short and J 7 bases short, with 10 bases between. This CDR3 comprises 13 residues. The CDR3, as DNA: TGTGCCAGCAGCTCGACACAGGGTGAAAAACTGTTTTTT. Its protein product is CASSSTQGEKLFF. The variable domain in full, with the rest retrieved from reference TRBV7-9 and TRBJ1-4, is DTGVSQNPRHKITKRGQNVTFRCDPISEHNRLYWYRQTLGQGPEFLTYFQNEAQLEKSRLLSDRFSAERPKGSFSTLEIQRTEQGDSAMYLCASSSTQGEKLFFGSGTQLSVL.

This clone was detected only a few times. This sequence joins TRBV10-3 and TRBJ2-7; TRBD1 aligns across 9 bases. V was clipped by 4 bases and J by 1 base; unmatched bases: 2. This CDR3 contains 14 residues. The germline V gene has CDR1 ENHRY and CDR2 SYGVKD. CDR3 residues: CAISGTGVSYEQYF. CDR3 coding DNA: TGTGCCATCAGTGGGACAGGGGTTTCCTACGAGCAGTACTTC.

This CDR3 is CASSPPWRDHTQYF. The CDR3 region has the DNA TGTGCCAGCAGTCCACCCTGGAGGGATCATACGCAGTATTTT. This chain uses TRBV28 with TRBJ2-3, with TRBD2 as a possible D gene (6 bases). Germline CDR1 and CDR2: MDHEN and SYDVKM. The V gene lost 5 bases and the J gene lost 7 bases, with 16 bases spanning the gap. This CDR3 comprises 14 residues.

This chain joins TRBV15 and TRBJ2-3, with TRBD1 as a possible D gene (6 bases). Germline CDR1 LNHNV, CDR2 YYDKDF (reference sequence). This CDR3 spans 14 amino acids. Trimming removed 3 bases at V and 7 bases at J, with 14 bases between. The CDR3 DNA reads as TGTGCCACCAGCAGGGACCCCCAGGGGAATACGCAGTATTTT. It is translated as CATSRDPQGNTQYF.

This clone was seen a handful of times. The chain has TRBV6-1 and TRBJ1-2, with D perhaps TRBD1 (5 bases). The CDR3 covers 14 residues. CDR1 is MNHNS, CDR2 SASEGT, per germline. The V and J ends lost 5 bases and 0 bases respectively, with 10 bases between them. CDR3 DNA: TGTGCCAGCAGTTGGGACCTTACTAACTATGGCTACACCTTC. It translates to CASSWDLTNYGYTF.

V usage is TRBV6-1 and J usage is TRBJ2-7, with 11 positions matching TRBD2. V was pared by 1 base and J by 4 bases, with 6 bases of the junction left unmatched. Germline V CDR1 and CDR2: MNHNS, SASEGT. The CDR3 is made up of 16 amino acids. The CDR3: CASSEGWGTSGYEQYF. The CDR3 coding sequence is TGTGCCAGCAGTGAAGGGTGGGGGACTAGCGGATACGAGCAGTACTTC.

The chain employs TRBV6-1 and TRBJ2-3; D assignment may be TRBD1 or TRBD2 (5 bases each). Germline V gene sequence: CDR1 MNHNS, CDR2 SASEGT. Trimming took off 7 bases at V and 6 bases at J, with 20 bases between the two ends. The CDR3 spans 15 residues. CDR3 region: CASNIQASHVDTQYF. The DNA for the CDR3 is TGTGCCAGCAATATACAGGCTAGCCACGTGGATACGCAGTATTTT.

This clone was seen only a few times. The chain recombines TRBV15 with TRBJ2-7, with 14 bases fitting TRBD2. This CDR3 spans 18 amino acids. Germline V gene data show CDR1 as LNHNV and CDR2 as YYDKDF (reference sequence). With V trimmed by 0 bases and J by 0 bases, 4 bases remained unmatched. The CDR3 DNA follows: TGTGCCACCAGCAGAGATGGACTAGCGGGAGGTGGCTCCTACGAGCAGTACTTC. This sequence encodes CATSRDGLAGGGSYEQYF.

This clone was recorded a few times. The genes are TRBV14 and TRBJ1-5, with D perhaps matching TRBD1 (6 bases). The CDR3 contains 16 residues. Germline V gene data show CDR1 as SGHDN and CDR2 as FVKESK. Trimming stripped 2 bases from V and 6 bases from J, with 17 bases between. CDR3 coding DNA: TGTGCCAGCAGCCAAAATCCAGGGGATGTCGTTCAGCCCCAGCATTTT. Amino acid sequence: CASSQNPGDVVQPQHF.

This clone was seen a handful of times. The V and J genes are TRBV7-2 and TRBJ2-3, with 9 bases lining up with TRBD2. J gave up 3 bases and V 2 bases, and 3 bases lay outside the gene matches. The CDR3 length is 15 residues. Germline V gene lookup returns CDR1 SGHTA and CDR2 FQGNSA. The CDR3 loop reads CASSLTAGGTDTQYF. CDR3 nucleotides: TGTGCCAGCAGCTTAACCGCGGGAGGGACAGATACGCAGTATTTT. Filled out from reference TRBV7-2 and TRBJ2-3, the complete variable domain reads GAGVSQSPSNKVTEKGKDVELRCDPISGHTALYWYRQSLGQGLEFLIYFQGNSAPDKSGLPSDRFSAERTGGSVSTLTIQRTQQEDSAVYLCASSLTAGGTDTQYFGPGTRLTVL.

In its sample, this clone was seen once. This chain connects TRBV27 to TRBJ2-7; TRBD1 aligns across 8 bases. Trimming at V came to 5 bases and at J to 3 bases, leaving 3 bases not matched to a gene. The length of the CDR3 is 13 residues. Germline V gives CDR1 MNHEY, CDR2 SMNVEV (reference sequence). This chain's CDR3 is CASSRQGNYEQYF. The CDR3 nucleotides are TGTGCCAGCAGTCGACAGGGGAACTACGAGCAGTACTTC.

The rearrangement links TRBV6-6 to TRBJ1-5; D is uncertain. The germline gives CDR1 MNHNY, CDR2 SVGAGI (reference sequence). The germline V and J ends were trimmed by 2 bases and 4 bases, with 9 bases remaining between them. This CDR3 spans 14 amino acids. CDR3 loop: CASSYGQQNQPQHF. The CDR3 DNA sequence: TGTGCCAGCAGTTACGGGCAGCAGAATCAGCCCCAGCATTTT.

This clone was seen a handful of times. The rearrangement links TRBV7-9 to TRBJ2-5; 8 bases align to TRBD2. V shed 6 bases, J shed 7 bases, and the junction held 13 bases outside the gene matches. Germline V gene data show CDR1 as SEHNR and CDR2 as FQNEAQ (reference sequence). This CDR3 contains 15 residues. In DNA form, the CDR3 reads TGTGCCAGCAGACCTCAAACCGGGACTAGGGCGACCCAGTACTTC. It yields the protein CASRPQTGTRATQYF.

The sample holds a few counts of this clone. The J gene is TRBJ2-6, the V gene TRBV2, with a weak D call TRBD1 (5 bases). The length of the CDR3 is 16 residues. V dropped 7 bases and J dropped 2 bases, with 15 bases sitting between them. Germline V gene data show CDR1 as SNHLY and CDR2 as FYNNEI. CDR3 in DNA: TGTGCCAGCAAGAAGGGGTTACGCGCTGGGGCCAACGTCCTGACTTTC. Encoded protein: CASKKGLRAGANVLTF.

The rearrangement links TRBV5-6 to TRBJ2-7, with 7 bases matching TRBD2. The trim removed 1 base at V and 2 bases at J, leaving 15 bases unmatched. The germline gives CDR1 SGHDT, CDR2 YYEEEE. This CDR3 is built from 18 residues. This CDR3 reads CASSLNHPGTTVAYEQYF. For the CDR3, the DNA is TGTGCCAGCAGCTTGAACCACCCCGGGACTACCGTCGCCTACGAGCAGTACTTC.